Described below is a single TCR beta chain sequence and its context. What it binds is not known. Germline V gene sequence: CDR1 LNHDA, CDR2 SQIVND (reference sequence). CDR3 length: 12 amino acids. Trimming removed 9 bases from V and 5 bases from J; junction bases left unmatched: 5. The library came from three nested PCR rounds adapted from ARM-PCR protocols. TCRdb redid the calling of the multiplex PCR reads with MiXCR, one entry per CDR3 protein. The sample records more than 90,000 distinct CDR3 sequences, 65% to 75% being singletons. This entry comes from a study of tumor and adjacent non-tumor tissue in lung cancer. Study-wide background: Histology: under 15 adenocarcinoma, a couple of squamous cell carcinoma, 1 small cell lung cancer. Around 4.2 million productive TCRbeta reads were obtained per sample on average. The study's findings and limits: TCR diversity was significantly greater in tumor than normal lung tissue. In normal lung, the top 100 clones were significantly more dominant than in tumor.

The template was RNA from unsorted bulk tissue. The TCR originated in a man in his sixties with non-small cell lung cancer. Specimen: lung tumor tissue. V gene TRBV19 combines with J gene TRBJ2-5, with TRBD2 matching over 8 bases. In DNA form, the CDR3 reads TGTGCCAGCGCTCCGGGGGGGGAGACCCAGTACTTC. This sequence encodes CASAPGGETQYF.